One sample yielded the 28 T cell receptor beta chains listed below, sequenced in a study of blood T cell repertoires in COVID-19. Sequenced by immunoSEQ multiplex PCR; TCRdb stores in-frame clones only, minus some. Among around 130,000 clones listed, about 80% were seen once. Sequenced: peripheral blood. The receptors stem from a man in his fifties or sixties with acute or convalescent COVID-19.

The chain recombines TRBV5-1 with TRBJ2-5; a weak D match, TRBD2 (6 bases). Between the trimmed V and J ends, which lost 5 bases and 1 base, there was a span of 15 bases. This CDR3 contains 15 residues. Germline CDR1 is SGHRS and CDR2 is YFSETQ. Here the CDR3 DNA reads TGCGCCAGCAGTCCGGGACGGGGGTTCCAAGAGACCCAGTACTTC. This translates into CASSPGRGFQETQYF.

The chain recombines TRBV6-5 with TRBJ1-6; D is undetermined. This CDR3 contains 16 residues. V was clipped by 0 bases and J by 0 bases, with 6 bases between them. CDR1 and CDR2 (germline): MNHEY, SVGAGI. CDR3 region: CASSYSYSSYNSPLHF. The CDR3 DNA follows: TGTGCCAGCAGTTACTCTTACAGCTCCTATAATTCACCCCTCCACTTT.

The V call is TRBV11-2, the J call TRBJ1-5; D ambiguous. Looked up from germline, CDR1 is SGHAT and CDR2 is FQNNGV. This CDR3 is built from 13 residues. Trimming stripped 1 base from V and 5 bases from J, with 6 bases between. DNA for the CDR3: TGTGCCAGCAGCTTAGTGTCCGATCAGCCCCAGCATTTT. This codes for CASSLVSDQPQHF.

The chain has TRBV18 and TRBJ1-3; unclear D gene. CDR1 and CDR2 from the germline V gene are KGHSH and LQKENI. The V end lost 3 bases, the J end lost 3 bases, and 12 bases lay between the germline ends. The CDR3 covers 15 residues. CDR3 loop: CASSPAAEIGNTIYF. The CDR3 bases are TGTGCCAGCTCACCTGCGGCTGAGATTGGAAACACCATATATTTT.

This clone occurred a few times. J is TRBJ2-7 and V is TRBV19, with 7 nucleotides matching TRBD1. Germline V gives CDR1 LNHDA, CDR2 SQIVND (reference sequence). CDR3 length: 14 residues. The junction had 7 bases not matched to a gene; V was cut back by 6 bases and J by 2 bases. CDR3 in DNA: TGTGCCAGTAGCACAGGGGACCTAACCTACGAGCAGTACTTC. It is translated as CASSTGDLTYEQYF.

This chain joins TRBV28 and TRBJ2-1, with D perhaps matching TRBD2 (7 bases). CDR3 length: 13 residues. Trimming left V 9 bases short and J 8 bases short, with 17 bases between. Germline V gives CDR1 MDHEN, CDR2 SYDVKM. CDR3: CASMWGGRYEQFF. The CDR3 bases are TGTGCCAGTATGTGGGGGGGCCGGTATGAGCAGTTCTTC.

The chain uses TRBV11-2 and TRBJ1-3; D not certain. CDR3 length: 14 amino acids. The V and J ends lost 2 bases and 0 bases respectively, with 5 bases between them. Germline CDR1 and CDR2: SGHAT and FQNNGV. Written as DNA, the CDR3 is TGTGCCAGCAGCTTATACGGCTCTGGAAACACCATATATTTT. This translates into CASSLYGSGNTIYF.

Written as DNA, the CDR3 is TGTGCCAGCAGCAAAGAAGGAGGGGAGGTCTTC. Its protein product is CASSKEGGEVF. This rearrangement joins TRBV21-1 to TRBJ2-1; TRBD2 is the table's D call and was not checked against the DNA. TRBV21-1 is noted as a pseudogene. The CDR3 loop spans 11 amino acids.

V is TRBV7-2 and J is TRBJ2-2; the match to TRBD1 covers 10 bases. The CDR3 extends over 18 amino acids. The V gene's germline CDR1 is SGHTA and CDR2 FQGNSA. V dropped 4 bases and J dropped 4; count of bases not matched to a gene: 12. CDR3 sequence (DNA): TGTGCCAGCAGCTCAAGGCATACGGGACAGGGGTTCACCGGGGAGCTGTTTTTT. This encodes CASSSRHTGQGFTGELFF.

V gene TRBV18 combines with J gene TRBJ1-2; TRBD1 agrees at 10 bases. This CDR3 has 16 residues. CDR1 KGHSH and CDR2 LQKENI come from the germline V gene. J lost 4 bases, V lost 6 bases, and 11 bases had no gene match. The CDR3 is CASSSPGTGVGYGYTF. In DNA, the CDR3 is TGTGCCAGCTCGTCGCCCGGGACAGGGGTTGGCTATGGCTACACCTTC.

The chain recombines TRBV3-1 (or the pseudogene TRBV3-2) with TRBJ1-2; TRBD1 aligns across 7 bases. This CDR3 is 15 amino acids long. Germline V gene data show CDR1 as LGHDT and CDR2 as YNNKEL (reference sequence). With V trimmed by 4 bases and J by 0 bases, 5 bases remained unmatched. In DNA form, the CDR3 reads TGTGCCAGCAGCCTCTACGGGACAGCTAACTATGGCTACACCTTC. Its translation: CASSLYGTANYGYTF.

V usage is TRBV5-8 and J usage is TRBJ1-5; D call uncertain. The ends were cut back, 2 bases at V and 4 bases at J, with 4 bases in the middle. The CDR3 sequence is 12 residues long. CDR1 is SGHTS and CDR2 is YDEGEE in the germline V gene. The CDR3 bases are TGTGCCAGCAGCTTTATAAATCAGCCCCAGCATTTT. Translation: CASSFINQPQHF. The full variable domain, in which reference TRBV5-8 and TRBJ1-5 provide the parts outside the CDR3, is EAGVTQSPTHLIKTRGQQATLRCSPISGHTSVYWYQQALGLGLQFLLWYDEGEERNRGNFPPRFSGRQFPNYSSELNVNALELEDSALYLCASSFINQPQHFGDGTRLSIL.

The rearrangement links TRBV6-2 or TRBV6-3 to TRBJ1-5; 11 bases are shared with TRBD1. The CDR3 is 15 residues long. With V trimmed by 2 bases and J by 5 bases, 2 bases remained unmatched. CDR1 MNHEY and CDR2 SVGEGT come from the germline V gene. The CDR3 region is CASSYRGQGDQPQHF. CDR3 DNA sequence: TGTGCCAGCAGTTACAGGGGACAGGGGGATCAGCCCCAGCATTTT.

This chain uses TRBV7-8 with TRBJ2-1; D gene ambiguous. The CDR3 covers 13 residues. Per the germline V gene, CDR1 is SGHVS and CDR2 is FQNEAQ. V was clipped by 1 base and J by 6 bases, with 7 bases between them. CDR3 bases: TGTGCCAGCAGCTTAGGGGCGTCCAATGAGCAGTTCTTC. Its translation: CASSLGASNEQFF. The entire variable domain, with the rest obtained from reference TRBV7-8 and TRBJ2-1, is as follows: GAGVSQSPRYKVAKRGQDVALRCDPISGHVSLFWYQQALGQGPEFLTYFQNEAQLDKSGLPSDRFFAERPEGSVSTLKIQRTQQEDSAVYLCASSLGASNEQFFGPGTRLTVL.

V usage is TRBV14 and J usage is TRBJ2-7; a weak D match, TRBD2 (5 bases). Germline V CDR1 and CDR2: SGHDN, FVKESK. The CDR3 consists of 12 residues. Trimming stripped 4 bases from V and 5 bases from J, with 9 bases between. CDR3 sequence reads: CASSPTRDEQYF. CDR3 coding DNA: TGTGCCAGCAGCCCTACTAGGGACGAGCAGTACTTC.

This clone was observed a few times. This CDR3 is CASIRQGDSYEQYV. Written as DNA, the CDR3 is TGTGCCAGCATCCGACAGGGGGACTCCTACGAGCAGTACGTC. The rearrangement joins TRBV3-1 (or the pseudogene TRBV3-2) to TRBJ2-7, with 9 bases identical to TRBD1. In germline, CDR1 is LGHDT, CDR2 YNNKEL (reference sequence). With 7 bases clipped from V and 0 bases from J, the junction kept 4 bases outside the gene matches. The CDR3 has 14 amino acids.

V usage is TRBV5-1 and J usage is TRBJ2-3, with D perhaps matching TRBD1 (5 bases). V was clipped by 3 bases and J by 4 bases, with 18 bases between them. Germline V gene data show CDR1 as SGHRS and CDR2 as YFSETQ. The CDR3 has 16 amino acids. The CDR3 is CASSYPDSVGPDTQYF. CDR3 DNA: TGCGCCAGCAGCTACCCCGACAGCGTCGGCCCAGATACGCAGTATTTT.

V usage is TRBV5-1 and J usage is TRBJ2-7, with TRBD2 as a possible D gene (5 bases). In germline, CDR1 is SGHRS, CDR2 YFSETQ. The CDR3 is 15 residues long. Trimming took 4 bases from V and 0 from J, leaving 14 bases between them. CDR3 bases: TGCGCCAGCAGCCTCCGGAGGTACAACTCCTACGAGCAGTACTTC. It is translated as CASSLRRYNSYEQYF.

V gene TRBV23-1 combines with J gene TRBJ2-7, with 7 bases that match TRBD1. TRBV23-1 is placed among ORFs of uncertain function. There are 12 residues in the CDR3. V trimming: 6 bases; J trimming: 1 base; junction bases outside the gene matches: 0. This CDR3 is CASSRGSYEQYV. CDR3 DNA: TGCGCCAGCAGCAGGGGGTCCTACGAGCAGTACGTC.

V gene TRBV12-3 or TRBV12-4 combines with J gene TRBJ1-1; the D gene is possibly TRBD1 (6 bases). V was cut by 10 bases and J by 4 bases, with 16 bases left in between. The CDR3 length is 13 residues. Written as DNA, the CDR3 is TGTGCCACCACCGAACAGGGTGTCACTGAAGCTTTCTTT. Translating gives CATTEQGVTEAFF.

This chain connects TRBV4-2 to TRBJ2-5; 7 bases map to TRBD2. The length of the CDR3 is 15 residues. V shed 2 bases, J shed 0 bases, and the junction held 3 bases outside the gene matches. Germline V gene data show CDR1 as LGHNA and CDR2 as YNFKEQ. Here the CDR3 reads CASSQSGTNQETQYF. DNA for the CDR3: TGTGCCAGCAGCCAATCCGGGACTAACCAAGAGACCCAGTACTTC.

This clone was observed a single time. The chain carries TRBV18 and TRBJ2-4; 8 positions match TRBD1. The CDR3 has 14 residues. Germline V gene lookup returns CDR1 KGHSH and CDR2 LQKENI. V lost 5 bases to trimming and J lost 8 bases; unmatched junction nucleotides: 8. The CDR3 loop is CASSSLGQGDIQYF. The CDR3 coding sequence is TGTGCCAGCTCATCACTTGGACAGGGAGACATTCAGTACTTC.

The V and J genes are TRBV7-8 and TRBJ2-7, with 13 bases aligning to TRBD2. The CDR3 extends over 15 amino acids. The germline CDR1 and CDR2 sequences are SGHVS and FQNEAQ. V lost 5 bases to trimming and J lost 1 base; unmatched junction nucleotides: 2. The CDR3 loop is CASSETSGGSYEQYF. CDR3 DNA sequence: TGTGCCAGCAGCGAGACTAGCGGGGGGTCCTACGAGCAGTACTTC. Drawing the rest from reference TRBV7-8 and TRBJ2-7, the complete variable domain is GAGVSQSPRYKVAKRGQDVALRCDPISGHVSLFWYQQALGQGPEFLTYFQNEAQLDKSGLPSDRFFAERPEGSVSTLKIQRTQQEDSAVYLCASSETSGGSYEQYFGPGTRLTVT.

The gene calls are TRBV10-3 and TRBJ2-1; the match to TRBD2 covers 8 bases. Germline V gene lookup returns CDR1 ENHRY and CDR2 SYGVKD. Trimming took 7 bases from V and 7 from J; bases not matched to a gene: 9. The CDR3 is 14 amino acids. The CDR3 is CAINEGGGRNEQFF. The CDR3 nucleotides are TGTGCCATCAATGAAGGCGGGGGGCGGAATGAGCAGTTCTTC.

The chain joins TRBV18 to TRBJ2-7; D possibly corresponds to TRBD1 (5 bases). V lost 1 base and J 0 bases, leaving 10 bases between the germline ends. CDR3 length equals 15 residues. Per germline, CDR1 KGHSH and CDR2 LQKENI. The CDR3, as DNA: TGTGCCAGCTCACCACAGACAGTGCCCTCCTACGAGCAGTACTTC. Translating it yields CASSPQTVPSYEQYF.

The chain uses TRBV29-1 and TRBJ1-3; no clear D gene. The CDR3 has 12 residues. Trimming took 6 bases from V and 2 from J, leaving 8 bases between them. Germline V gene data show CDR1 as SQVTM and CDR2 as ANQGSEA. The CDR3 coding sequence is TGCAGCGTGAGGGTTGCTGGAAACACCATATATTTT. Translated: CSVRVAGNTIYF.

The chain joins TRBV30 to TRBJ1-1; tentatively, D is TRBD1 (5 bases). CDR3 length: 15 residues. Germline V lookup: CDR1 GTSNPN, CDR2 SVGIG (reference sequence). V lost 0 bases and J lost 0, with 11 bases in between. This CDR3 reads CAWSVGVSVNTEAFF. CDR3 sequence (DNA): TGTGCCTGGAGTGTAGGGGTGTCAGTGAACACTGAAGCTTTCTTT.

This clone has only a few counts. The CDR3 region is CASASQGAWEQYV. CDR3 in DNA: TGTGCCAGCGCTTCTCAGGGGGCGTGGGAGCAGTACGTC. The chain combines TRBV5-6 with TRBJ2-7; 8 nucleotides align to TRBD1. This CDR3 contains 13 residues. V dropped 7 bases and J dropped 7; count of bases not matched to a gene: 10. In germline, CDR1 is SGHDT, CDR2 YYEEEE.